This T cell receptor beta chain was found in a study of molecular identifiers for immune sequencing clone quantification. Study-level points and caveats: Clones exceeding 20 RNA copies carried over 97% of effector molecules but under 1% of naive-cell molecules. Detectable among 800,000 to 1,000,000 naive cells, according to reports, was Jurkat TCR RNA spiked in from one cell.

Bulk TCR library preparation followed previously described methods with listed TCR primers. Using its own MiXCR run on the PCR reads, TCRdb lists one record per CDR3 protein. This table has 460,000 or so distinct CDR3 sequences, about a fifth appearing once. Germline lookup yields CDR1 SGHVS and CDR2 FNYEAQ. The CDR3 is made up of 16 amino acids. V was pared by 0 bases and J by 1 base, with 9 bases between. In this sample, this clonotype turned up a few times. Its target is unknown. This chain connects TRBV7-6 to TRBJ2-2; D not certain. The TCR was taken from a human donor in good health. Some libraries in this study had Jurkat cell RNA spiked in. Material: naive CD8+ T cells from blood, with Jurkat cell RNA spiked in. Stated subset: FACS-sorted CD8+CD4-CCR7+CD45RA+ naive T cells. CDR3 sequence (DNA): TGTGCCAGCAGCTTAGCCCCACAGCAGAACACCGGGGAGCTGTTTTTT. It yields the protein CASSLAPQQNTGELFF.